This TCR beta chain was captured by sequencing in a study of T cell repertoires in cytomegalovirus infection. Study-wide results and caveats: Summed public TCR beta family frequency identified CMV carriers bearing the relevant HLA.

This CDR3 spans 15 amino acids. The V end lost 5 bases, the J end lost 1 base, and 14 bases lay between the germline ends. Germline-derived CDR1 and CDR2 are LNHDA and SQIVND (reference sequence). A word on this clonotype: Its antigen is not known.

TCRdb independently ran MiXCR on the reads; one entry per CDR3 protein. Seen here are roughly 920,000 distinct CDR3 sequences, roughly 30% observed once, and the top ten hold roughly an eighth. The receptor comes from a human donor in good health (CMV status not recorded). Some clones in this sample may be carry-over from other donors' samples. The sequenced sample was cultured CD8+ T cells from PBMCs, obtained from culture after CMV antigen stimulation. This chain uses TRBV19 with TRBJ1-1, with D perhaps matching TRBD1 (5 bases). The CDR3 DNA reads TGTGCCAGTAGTGCCACCGGGACGGAGAACACTGAAGCTTTCTTT. It codes for CASSATGTENTEAFF.